This T cell receptor beta chain was captured in a study of beta chain features in type 1 diabetes. Regarding the study as a whole: Across all four CD4+ subsets, people with type 1 diabetes showed modestly shorter TCRB CDR3s. Type 1 diabetes patients showed fewer insertions and more deletions at VDJ junctions.

Per the germline V gene, CDR1 is SGHRS and CDR2 is YFSETQ. The CDR3 totals 16 residues. Trimming at V came to 4 bases and at J to 4 bases, leaving 10 bases not matched to a gene. CD4+ naive, central memory, regulatory and stem cell-like memory cells were sorted via CD45RO/CCR7/CD25/CD127/CD95/CD27. Ten or more counts support this clone. Its antigen is not identified. What was sequenced were expressed TCRB transcripts, since all of the isolated RNA had been reverse transcribed. Profiled with immunoSEQ multiplex PCR; TCRdb holds only in-frame clones, not every one. The table includes some 240,000 clones, approximately 11% detected once.

This sequence was found in a man aged 18 to 30 in good health. The rearrangement links TRBV5-1 to TRBJ2-3, with TRBD2 matching 9 bases. Sequencing input: central memory CD4+ T cells from blood. This CDR3 reads CASSARIAGASDTQYF. In nucleotides, the CDR3 is TGCGCCAGCAGCGCTAGAATAGCGGGAGCATCAGATACGCAGTATTTT.